What follows are 11 T cell receptor beta chains derived from one specimen sequenced in a study of shared clonotypes between healthy human individuals (dated by TCRdb to about 2020). The library was produced with the immunoSEQ multiplex PCR assay. TCRdb took over this immuneACCESS table, retaining in-frame rearrangements with V and J assigned. Such tables are incomplete; in checked studies, under half of the missing clones stem from an unresolved V gene, and the remainder is unexplained. In this sample the table shows 2,500,000 or so clones, around 94% of which occur a single time. The top ten hold about 0.13% of the sample. Material for sequencing was naive CD4+ T cells sorted from blood. In the paper's terms, the cell subset or site label means: CD45RA+ positively selected. The receptors derive from a man aged 18-30 years in good health.

The V and J genes are TRBV7-2 and TRBJ2-5; D gene unclear. The CDR3 spans 13 residues. CDR1 is SGHTA, CDR2 FQGNSA, per germline. The V and J ends lost 5 bases and 5 bases respectively, with 12 bases between them. The CDR3 region has the DNA TGTGCCAGCAGCCAACGCGGCAGGGAGACCCAGTACTTC. It is translated as CASSQRGRETQYF.

V gene TRBV6-5 combines with J gene TRBJ2-7; 10 nucleotides align to TRBD1. The V segment lost 0 bases and the J segment 2 bases; nucleotides outside the gene matches: 4. Germline lookup yields CDR1 MNHEY and CDR2 SVGAGI. The CDR3 sequence is 16 residues long. The CDR3 coding sequence is TGTGCCAGCAGTTACTCGATGGGACAGGGGACCTACGAGCAGTACTTC. Encoded protein: CASSYSMGQGTYEQYF.

The rearrangement joins TRBV5-4 to TRBJ1-1; possible D gene TRBD1, 5 bases. The CDR3 spans 15 residues. Germline CDR1 reads SGHNT; CDR2 reads YYREEE (reference sequence). Trimming pared 1 base from V and 4 bases from J, leaving 14 bases between. The DNA of the CDR3 is TGTGCCAGCAGCTTGAGGGGCAGGCTGGGCACTGAAGCTTTCTTT. Amino acid sequence: CASSLRGRLGTEAFF. Complete variable domain (other parts from reference TRBV5-4 and TRBJ1-1): ETGVTQSPTHLIKTRGQQVTLRCSSQSGHNTVSWYQQALGQGPQFIFQYYREEENGRGNFPPRFSGLQFPNYSSELNVNALELDDSALYLCASSLRGRLGTEAFFGQGTRLTVV.

This chain connects TRBV7-8 to TRBJ1-4; D unclear. The CDR3 consists of 14 residues. Trimming stripped 2 bases from V and 6 bases from J, with 10 bases between. The germline V gene encodes CDR1 SGHVS and CDR2 FQNEAQ. CDR3 protein: CASSLRVLDEKLFF. CDR3 sequence (DNA): TGTGCCAGCAGCTTACGGGTTCTTGATGAAAAACTGTTTTTT. The variable domain in full, completed from reference TRBV7-8 and TRBJ1-4, reads GAGVSQSPRYKVAKRGQDVALRCDPISGHVSLFWYQQALGQGPEFLTYFQNEAQLDKSGLPSDRFFAERPEGSVSTLKIQRTQQEDSAVYLCASSLRVLDEKLFFGSGTQLSVL.

Points on this clone: At one of its ends the junction is not consistent with the germline gene, which may arise from a read error. This rearrangement joins TRBV9 to TRBJ1-4; D remains unclear. CDR1 and CDR2 from the germline V gene are SGDLS and YYNGEE. This CDR3 comprises 15 residues. The CDR3 DNA is TGTGCCGGCAGCGTAATTTCCGGACCTAATGAAAAACTGTTTTTT. Amino acids: CAGSVISGPNEKLFF.

Only one count was recorded for this clone. V is TRBV6-6 and J is TRBJ1-1; D is possibly TRBD1 (5 bases). The V end lost 0 bases, the J end lost 11 bases, and 13 bases lay between the germline ends. The CDR3 is 13 amino acids. CDR1 is MNHNY, CDR2 SVGAGI, per germline (reference sequence). This CDR3 reads CASSYSEGGTAFF. CDR3 sequence (DNA): TGTGCCAGCAGTTACTCCGAAGGCGGGACGGCTTTCTTT.

The rearrangement uses TRBV4-1 and TRBJ1-5; a possible D gene is TRBD1 (5 bases). V gave up 4 bases and J gave up 2 bases, with 15 bases separating them. This CDR3 has 16 residues. Per germline, CDR1 MGHRA and CDR2 YSYEKL. CDR3 bases: TGCGCCAGCAGCCGACAAGTAGGGGATGGCAATCAGCCCCAGCATTTT. Translating it yields CASSRQVGDGNQPQHF.

This chain connects TRBV27 to TRBJ1-1; 10 positions match TRBD1. Trimming cost V 9 bases and J 3 bases; bases outside gene matches: 1. The CDR3 sequence is 12 residues long. The germline V gene has CDR1 MNHEY and CDR2 SMNVEV (reference sequence). CDR3 protein: CARGQGDTEAFF. Written as DNA, the CDR3 is TGTGCCAGAGGACAGGGGGACACTGAAGCTTTCTTT.

CDR3 sequence (DNA): TGTGCCAGCAGCCCGGGGGCGGGAGTAGGAGATACGCAGTATTTT. This translates into CASSPGAGVGDTQYF. V is TRBV7-2 and J is TRBJ2-3, with a possible D match to TRBD2 (7 bases). Trimming pared 5 bases from V and 5 bases from J, leaving 17 bases between. CDR3 size: 15 residues. CDR1 and CDR2 from the germline V gene are SGHTA and FQGNSA.

Regarding this clone: The sample holds other DNA sequences that translate to the same CDR3. This chain connects TRBV19 to TRBJ1-2; D call uncertain. The length of the CDR3 is 12 residues. V dropped 3 bases and J dropped 5 bases, with 7 bases sitting between them. The germline CDR1 and CDR2 sequences are LNHDA and SQIVND (reference sequence). CDR3 nucleotides: TGTGCCAGTAGTATTCGAGGGTATGGCTACACCTTC. The encoded protein is CASSIRGYGYTF. Complete variable domain (other parts from reference TRBV19 and TRBJ1-2): DGGITQSPKYLFRKEGQNVTLSCEQNLNHDAMYWYRQDPGQGLRLIYYSQIVNDFQKGDIAEGYSVSREKKESFPLTVTSAQKNPTAFYLCASSIRGYGYTFGSGTRLTVV.

The V and J genes are TRBV28 and TRBJ1-2; 7 bases line up with TRBD1. This CDR3 spans 17 amino acids. Germline CDR1 and CDR2: MDHEN and SYDVKM. V lost 7 bases to trimming and J lost 4 bases; unmatched junction nucleotides: 18. As DNA, the CDR3 is TGTGCCAGCACCCAGGGGGGGACCCCCTCGTCTGGCTATGGCTACACCTTC. Translated: CASTQGGTPSSGYGYTF.